Included here is one TCR beta chain sequence, with context. The recovered donors of Cohort 3 showed two negative PCRs, clearance, or symptom resolution. The assay was immunoSEQ multiplex PCR, and TCRdb's table has in-frame clones only and misses some. The sample yields about 330,000 clones, over 75% seen once. The CDR3 length is 14 residues. The V end lost 2 bases, the J end lost 6 bases, and 13 bases lay between the germline ends. Per germline, CDR1 KGHSH and CDR2 LQKENI. The sample comes from a study of blood T cell repertoires in COVID-19. Study-level information: The United States, Italy and Spain were the sources of the acute and convalescent COVID-19 samples.

The sequence was obtained from a woman between 18 and 29 years old who had recovered from COVID-19. The J gene is TRBJ1-2, the V gene TRBV18; D is undetermined. Material for sequencing was PBMCs or T cells enriched from blood (not recorded which). The CDR3 DNA is TGTGCCAGCTCACCAAGCTGGGAGAGTGATGGCTACACCTTC. Amino acids: CASSPSWESDGYTF. Drawing the rest from reference TRBV18 and TRBJ1-2, the complete variable domain is NAGVMQNPRHLVRRRGQEARLRCSPMKGHSHVYWYRQLPEEGLKFMVYLQKENIIDESGMPKERFSAEFPKEGPSILRIQQVVRGDSAAYFCASSPSWESDGYTFGSGTRLTVV.